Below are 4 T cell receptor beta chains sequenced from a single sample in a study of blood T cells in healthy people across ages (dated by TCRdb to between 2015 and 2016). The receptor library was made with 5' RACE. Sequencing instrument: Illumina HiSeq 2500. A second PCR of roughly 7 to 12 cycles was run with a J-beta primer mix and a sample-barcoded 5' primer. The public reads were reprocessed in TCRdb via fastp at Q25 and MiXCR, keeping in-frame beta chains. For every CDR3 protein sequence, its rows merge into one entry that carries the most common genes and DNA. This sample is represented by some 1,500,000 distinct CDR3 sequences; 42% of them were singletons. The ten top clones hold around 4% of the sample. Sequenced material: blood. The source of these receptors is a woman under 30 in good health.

Here the CDR3 reads CATSDPNPAGGTDTQYF. The CDR3 DNA sequence: TGTGCCACCAGTGATCCGAATCCTGCGGGGGGCACAGATACGCAGTATTTT. The V and J genes are TRBV24-1 and TRBJ2-3; TRBD2 matches at 7 bases. V gave up 3 bases and J gave up 1 base; unmatched junction bases: 9. The CDR3 runs 17 residues. Germline V gene lookup returns CDR1 KGHDR and CDR2 SFDVKD.

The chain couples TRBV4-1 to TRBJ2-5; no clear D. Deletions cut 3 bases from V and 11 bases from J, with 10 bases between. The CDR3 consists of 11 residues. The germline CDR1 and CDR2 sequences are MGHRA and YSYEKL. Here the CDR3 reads CASSHFTEQYF. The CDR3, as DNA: TGCGCCAGCAGCCATTTTACGGAACAGTACTTC.

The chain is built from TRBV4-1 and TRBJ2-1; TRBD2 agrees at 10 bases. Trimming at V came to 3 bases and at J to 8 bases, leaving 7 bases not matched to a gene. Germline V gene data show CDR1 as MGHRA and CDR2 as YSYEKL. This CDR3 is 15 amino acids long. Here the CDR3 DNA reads TGCGCCAGCAGCCACCAAGCGGGGGGGGTGGATGAGCAGTTCTTC. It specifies CASSHQAGGVDEQFF.

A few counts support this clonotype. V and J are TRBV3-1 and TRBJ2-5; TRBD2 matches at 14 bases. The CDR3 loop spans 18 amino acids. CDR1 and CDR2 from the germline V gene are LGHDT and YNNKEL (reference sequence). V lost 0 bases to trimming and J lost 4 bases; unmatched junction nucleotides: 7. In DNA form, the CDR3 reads TGTGCCAGCAGCCAAGAAAGACTAGCGGGGGGGCGGAGAGAGACCCAGTACTTC. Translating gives CASSQERLAGGRRETQYF.